The entry below gives a single T cell receptor beta chain sequence along with its context. The specificity of this receptor is unknown. Per-base quality was not reported, and no clone a single base away is much larger than it. Without any cell sorting, total RNA and DNA were co-extracted from roughly 20-30 mg of bulk tissue using the AllPrep DNA/RNA mini kit. Between late 2015 and March 2016, 4 or 5 patients in China with histopathologically diagnosed primary liver carcinoma had their tumors surgically resected. Patients had chronic HBV infection and were treatment-naive at sampling. Each tumor was sampled at five spatially separated regions: the tumor centre plus the superior, inferior, left-lateral and right-lateral poles. More than 85% viable tumor cells were found by histology in every tumor sample. Pieces of fresh tumor and adjacent tissue were cut in half, with one half kept in RNAlater at -80 degrees C and the other half sent for histology.

These data belong to a study of tumor-infiltrating lymphocytes in primary liver carcinoma (dated by TCRdb to about 2017). About the study as a whole: Of the five patients (three men and two women, aged 30 to 69 years), four had hepatocellular carcinoma and one had combined HCC and intrahepatic cholangiocarcinoma. The approximately 25 tumor region samples were profiled with Agilent mRNA microarrays so that TCRbeta repertoire diversity could be related to the local molecular phenotype. Roughly 3.5 to 7.5 million productive TCRbeta reads were obtained per sample, and no significant difference in read depth was found between tissue types. A total of about 35 specimens from 5 patients, comprising some 25 tumor regions, 5 adjacent noncancerous liver tissues and 5 peripheral blood samples, were covered by TCRbeta repertoire sequencing. Across five regions of each liver tumor, along with adjacent normal tissue and blood, the study brought together TCRbeta repertoire sequencing, expression microarrays and whole-exome sequencing. Tumors of the five patients were stage T1-T3 N0M0 with maximum diameters of 4.2 to 10 cm. Reproducibility between technical replicate repertoires was high, with correlation coefficients above 0.95 and mean shared-clone rates approximately 0.88. The investigation overall reported the following: Bulk unsorted samples precluded comparing CD4+ and CD8+ T cell repertoires. Pairs of tumor regions showed greater repertoire overlap (mean roughly 35%) than tumor-adjacent pairs (roughly 17%) or tumor-blood pairs (about 15%), which is consistent with antigen-driven expansion. Only about 7-25% of top clones were found in all five regions of a tumor, suggesting spatial heterogeneity of tumor-infiltrating T cells. The top 250 clones accounted for a significantly greater share of the repertoire in tumors than in blood (p = 0.039). With just 4 to 6 patients in the study, the authors point out that the findings should be validated in a larger study. Because sequencing covered only the TCR beta chain and unpaired alpha chains were not captured, true repertoire diversity is likely underestimated.

Taken from the germline V gene, the CDR1 and CDR2 loops are SGHNT and YENEEA. Measured from the cysteine to the phenylalanine, the CDR3 is 14 residues long. Just CDR3 DNA is preserved here, 42 bases in frame from base 1. TCRbeta-specific cDNA was reverse-transcribed from 500 ng total RNA using a constant-region primer and ProtoScript II reverse transcriptase. TCRbeta libraries were built with three nested multiplex PCR rounds, a slightly modified ARM-PCR procedure. Each of the first two PCR rounds ran for about 10 cycles and used multiplex TRBV1-TRBV30 forward primers together with a Cbeta reverse primer. A final 25-cycle PCR with Deep VentR polymerase added sample barcodes and Illumina adapters. Amplicons of 200-500 bp were gel-purified with a QIAquick gel extraction kit before sequencing. The TCRbeta amplicons were sequenced with 250-bp paired-end reads on an Illumina HiSeq 2500. The study's processing was this. Reads were quality-trimmed with Trimmomatic v0.33, and paired reads were merged with FLASH v1.2.11 to recover full CDR3 sequences. V, D and J germline segments were assigned to the rearranged TCRbeta sequences using MiGEC v1.2.1b. Clonotype statistics and Shannon-Wiener diversity indices were calculated with VDJtools v1.0.0. To reduce sampling bias, subsequent analyses other than the diversity analysis used only the 250 most abundant clonotypes in each sample. The raw public data were reprocessed by TCRdb itself: fastp quality trimming at Q25, MiXCR clonotype calling, in-frame beta chains only. Here each entry gathers all rows of one CDR3 protein and keeps the most common genes and DNA. The V and J calls shown here were made by TCRdb, not taken from the authors' results. The sample data list about 120,000 distinct CDR3 sequences, and 55% to 65% of these were observed just once. The ten most abundant clones make up approximately 10% of the sample.

The rearranged chain carries TRBV11-3 and TRBJ2-1; TRBD1 is a weak D gene call, 6 bases matching. The material sequenced was liver tumor tissue from sampling region 1. This sample's cell subset or site label indicates: tumor region T1, superior pole. The TCR sequence derives from a woman aged 55-69 years with primary liver carcinoma and hepatitis B virus infection. The DNA is as follows: TGTATCAGCAGCCGTGGACTGTCAGGGGATGAGCAGTTCTTC. Its coded protein is CISSRGLSGDEQFF.